The following is a TCR beta chain sequence with its context. Its specificity is not known. This specimen comes from a study of cytomegalovirus exposure and HLA in healthy donors. General observations from the study: Within a later analysis, the majority of CMV-associated TCR beta chains appeared HLA-restricted. Equally common other TCR beta chains were less clonally expanded than HLA-associated ones, a later analysis found. In a later analysis, around 18,000 TCR beta sequences were associated with HLA alleles at 0.05 false discovery rate.

The PCR made use of 60 Vbeta and 13 Jbeta primers. The protocol was immunoSEQ multiplex PCR, while the TCRdb copy is restricted to in-frame clones and leaves out a portion. The table lists about 180,000 clones, approximately 88% of them singletons. The CDR3 extends over 15 amino acids. Trimming stripped 3 bases from V and 0 bases from J, with 9 bases between. Germline-derived CDR1 and CDR2 are LNHDA and SQIVND (reference sequence). The chain combines TRBV19 with TRBJ1-5; D is unresolved. The sample taken for sequencing was PBMCs. The receptor was derived from a boy aged 2-9 years in good health and CMV-seronegative. The CDR3 is CASSIRRDSNQPQHF. The CDR3 DNA reads TGTGCCAGTAGTATCCGGCGGGATAGCAATCAGCCCCAGCATTTT. Full variable domain (outside the CDR3, taken from reference TRBV19 and TRBJ1-5): DGGITQSPKYLFRKEGQNVTLSCEQNLNHDAMYWYRQDPGQGLRLIYYSQIVNDFQKGDIAEGYSVSREKKESFPLTVTSAQKNPTAFYLCASSIRRDSNQPQHFGDGTRLSIL.